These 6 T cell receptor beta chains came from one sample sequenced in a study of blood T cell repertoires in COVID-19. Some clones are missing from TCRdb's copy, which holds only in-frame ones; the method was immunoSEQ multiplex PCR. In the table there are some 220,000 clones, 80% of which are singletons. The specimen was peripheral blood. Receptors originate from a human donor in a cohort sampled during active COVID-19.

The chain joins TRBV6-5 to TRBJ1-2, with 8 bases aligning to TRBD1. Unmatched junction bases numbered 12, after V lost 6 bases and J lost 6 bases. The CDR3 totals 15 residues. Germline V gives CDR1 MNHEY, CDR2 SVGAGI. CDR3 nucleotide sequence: TGTGCCAGCAGCGACAGATCAGGGGGCTTAGATGGCTACACCTTC. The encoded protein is CASSDRSGGLDGYTF.

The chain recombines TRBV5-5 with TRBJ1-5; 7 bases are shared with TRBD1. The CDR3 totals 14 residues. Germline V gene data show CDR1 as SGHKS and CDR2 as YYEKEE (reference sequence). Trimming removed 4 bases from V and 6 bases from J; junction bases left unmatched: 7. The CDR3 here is CASSPDRIGQPQHF. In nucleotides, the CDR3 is TGTGCCAGCAGCCCGGACAGGATAGGTCAGCCCCAGCATTTT.

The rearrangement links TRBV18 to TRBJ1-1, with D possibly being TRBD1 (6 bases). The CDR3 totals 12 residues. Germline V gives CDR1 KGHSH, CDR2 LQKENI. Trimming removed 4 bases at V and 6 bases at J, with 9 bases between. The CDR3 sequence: CASSQGVPEAFF. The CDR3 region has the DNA TGTGCCAGCTCACAGGGGGTCCCTGAAGCTTTCTTT. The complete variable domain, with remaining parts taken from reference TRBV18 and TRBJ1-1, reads NAGVMQNPRHLVRRRGQEARLRCSPMKGHSHVYWYRQLPEEGLKFMVYLQKENIIDESGMPKERFSAEFPKEGPSILRIQQVVRGDSAAYFCASSQGVPEAFFGQGTRLTVV.

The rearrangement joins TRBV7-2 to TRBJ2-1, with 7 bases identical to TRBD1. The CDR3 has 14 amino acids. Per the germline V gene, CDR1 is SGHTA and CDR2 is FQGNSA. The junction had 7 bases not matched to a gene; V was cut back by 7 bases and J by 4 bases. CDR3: CASTRGRGYNEQFF. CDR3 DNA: TGTGCCAGCACACGGGGCAGGGGGTACAATGAGCAGTTCTTC.

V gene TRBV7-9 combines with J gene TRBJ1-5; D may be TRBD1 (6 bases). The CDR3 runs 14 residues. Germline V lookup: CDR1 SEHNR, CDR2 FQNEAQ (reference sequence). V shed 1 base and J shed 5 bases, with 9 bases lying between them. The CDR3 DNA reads TGTGCCAGCAGCTTAGGGACAGATGATCAGCCCCAGCATTTT. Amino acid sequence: CASSLGTDDQPQHF.

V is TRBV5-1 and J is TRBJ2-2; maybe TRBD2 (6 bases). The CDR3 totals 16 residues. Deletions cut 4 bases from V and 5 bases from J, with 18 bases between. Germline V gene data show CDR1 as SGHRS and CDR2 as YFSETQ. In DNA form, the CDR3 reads TGCGCCAGCAGCGTTGGGGACTCCCTAGGAACCGGGGAGCTGTTTTTT. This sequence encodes CASSVGDSLGTGELFF.